This T cell receptor beta chain was recovered during a study of blood T cells in healthy people across ages. Details on this clonotype: Its antigen is unidentified.

Findings and limits, study-wide: Reliance upon unsorted PBMCs precluded definitive naive versus antigen-experienced comparison. The CMV status of each donor remained undetermined, and this could have confounded shifts in expanded clonotypes.

Germline V gives CDR1 SGHRS, CDR2 YFSETQ. The V and J ends lost 1 base and 4 bases respectively, with 24 bases between them. The CDR3 has 19 amino acids. A second PCR of about 7 to 12 cycles used a sample-barcoded 5' primer and a J-beta primer mix. MiXCR, run by TCRdb on the 5' RACE reads, gives a single entry per CDR3 protein. The sample has roughly 800,000 distinct CDR3 sequences; about 37% are singletons. The receptor was isolated from a man between 18 and 29 years old in good health. Sequenced sample: blood. The chain combines TRBV5-1 with TRBJ2-1, with no clear D. CDR3 protein: CASSLTPLANAGPYNEQFF. The CDR3 nucleotides read TGCGCCAGCAGCTTGACACCCTTGGCCAACGCAGGACCTTACAATGAGCAGTTCTTC.